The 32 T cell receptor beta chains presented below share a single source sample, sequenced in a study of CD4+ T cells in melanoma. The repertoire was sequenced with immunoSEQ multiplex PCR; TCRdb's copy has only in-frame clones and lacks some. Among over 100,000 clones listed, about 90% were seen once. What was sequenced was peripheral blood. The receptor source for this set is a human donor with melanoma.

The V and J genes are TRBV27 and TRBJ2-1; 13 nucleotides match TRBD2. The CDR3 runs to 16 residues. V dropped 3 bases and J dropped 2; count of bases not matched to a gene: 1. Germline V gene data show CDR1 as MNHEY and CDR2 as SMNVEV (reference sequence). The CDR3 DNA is TGTGCCAGCAGTTTCGGACTAGCGGGAGCCTACAATGAGCAGTTCTTC. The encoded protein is CASSFGLAGAYNEQFF.

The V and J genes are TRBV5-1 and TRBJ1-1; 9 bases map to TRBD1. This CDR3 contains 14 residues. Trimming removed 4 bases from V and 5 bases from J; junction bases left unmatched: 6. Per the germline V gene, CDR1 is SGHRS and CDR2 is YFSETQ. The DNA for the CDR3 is TGCGCCAGCAGCACGGGACAGGGTGGGACTGAAGCTTTCTTT. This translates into CASSTGQGGTEAFF.

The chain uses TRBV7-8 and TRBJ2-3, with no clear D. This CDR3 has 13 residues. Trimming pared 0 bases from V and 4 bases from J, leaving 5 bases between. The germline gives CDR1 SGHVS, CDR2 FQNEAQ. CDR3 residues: CASSLALADTQYF. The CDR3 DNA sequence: TGTGCCAGCAGCTTAGCGTTGGCAGATACGCAGTATTTT.

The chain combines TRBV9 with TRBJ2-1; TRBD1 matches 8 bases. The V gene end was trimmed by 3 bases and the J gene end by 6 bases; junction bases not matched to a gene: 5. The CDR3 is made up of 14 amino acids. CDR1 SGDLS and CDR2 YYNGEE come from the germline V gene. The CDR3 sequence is CASSGPGQGNEQFF. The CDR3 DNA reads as TGTGCCAGCAGCGGACCAGGACAGGGCAATGAGCAGTTCTTC.

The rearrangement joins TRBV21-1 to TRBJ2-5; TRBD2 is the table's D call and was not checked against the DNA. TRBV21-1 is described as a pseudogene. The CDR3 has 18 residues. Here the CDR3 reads CASNKRTSGGTYQETQYF. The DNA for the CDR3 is TGTGCCAGCAACAAGAGGACTAGCGGGGGGACGTACCAAGAGACCCAGTACTTC.

The chain's CDR3 is CASNPAGGLTEAFF. Written as DNA, the CDR3 is TGTGCCAGCAACCCGGCCGGGGGGTTAACTGAAGCTTTCTTT. This chain connects TRBV7-2 to TRBJ1-1; weak D call: TRBD1 (5 bases). The germline gives CDR1 SGHTA, CDR2 FQGNSA. The CDR3 has 14 amino acids. Trimming shortened V by 7 bases and J by 5 bases, and 17 bases separated the two germline ends.

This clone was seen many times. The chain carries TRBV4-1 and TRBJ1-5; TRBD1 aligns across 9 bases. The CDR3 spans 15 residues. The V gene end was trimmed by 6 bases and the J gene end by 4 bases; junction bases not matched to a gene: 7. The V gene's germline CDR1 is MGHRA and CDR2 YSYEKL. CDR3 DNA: TGCGCCAGCAGACCCCCTGGGACAGGGAATCAGCCCCAGCATTTT. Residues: CASRPPGTGNQPQHF.

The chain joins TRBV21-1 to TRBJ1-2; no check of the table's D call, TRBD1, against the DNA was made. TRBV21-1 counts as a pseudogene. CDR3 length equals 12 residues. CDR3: CASSSGTGGYTF. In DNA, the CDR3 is TGTGCCAGCAGCAGCGGGACAGGGGGCTACACCTTC.

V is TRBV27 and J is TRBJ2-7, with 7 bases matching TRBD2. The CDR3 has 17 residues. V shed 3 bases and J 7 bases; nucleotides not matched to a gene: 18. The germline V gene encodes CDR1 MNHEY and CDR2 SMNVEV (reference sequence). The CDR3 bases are TGTGCCAGCAGTTTTCGTAGGAGCGGGGCCCCTTTTTGGGAGCAGTACTTC. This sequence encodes CASSFRRSGAPFWEQYF.

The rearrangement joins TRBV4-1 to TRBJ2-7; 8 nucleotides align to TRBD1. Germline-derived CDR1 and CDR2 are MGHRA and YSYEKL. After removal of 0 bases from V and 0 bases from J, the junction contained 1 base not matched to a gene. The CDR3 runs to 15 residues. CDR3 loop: CASSQEDRDSYEQYF. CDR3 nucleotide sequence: TGCGCCAGCAGCCAAGAGGACAGGGACTCCTACGAGCAGTACTTC.

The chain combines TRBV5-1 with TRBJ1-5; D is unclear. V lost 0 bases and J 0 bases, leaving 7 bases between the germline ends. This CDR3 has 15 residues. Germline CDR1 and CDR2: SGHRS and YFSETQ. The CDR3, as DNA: TGCGCCAGCAGCTTGGGAGTTAATAGCAATCAGCCCCAGCATTTT. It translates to CASSLGVNSNQPQHF. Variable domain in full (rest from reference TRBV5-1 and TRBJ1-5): KAGVTQTPRYLIKTRGQQVTLSCSPISGHRSVSWYQQTPGQGLQFLFEYFSETQRNKGNFPGRFSGRQFSNSRSEMNVSTLELGDSALYLCASSLGVNSNQPQHFGDGTRLSIL.

CDR3 coding DNA: TGTGCCAGCAGTTTCGGGGGCAGGGCGAACACTGAAGCTTTCTTT. Amino acids: CASSFGGRANTEAFF. The chain carries TRBV28 and TRBJ1-1; weak D call: TRBD1 (6 bases). The CDR3 runs to 15 residues. Per the germline V gene, CDR1 is MDHEN and CDR2 is SYDVKM. Deletions cut 3 bases from V and 1 base from J, with 12 bases between.

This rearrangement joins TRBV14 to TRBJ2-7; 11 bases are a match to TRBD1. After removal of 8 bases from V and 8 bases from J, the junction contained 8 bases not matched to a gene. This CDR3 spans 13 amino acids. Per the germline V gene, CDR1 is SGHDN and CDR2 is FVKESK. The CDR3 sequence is CASSGQGAIKQYF. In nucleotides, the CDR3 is TGTGCCAGCTCTGGACAGGGGGCTATAAAGCAGTACTTC.

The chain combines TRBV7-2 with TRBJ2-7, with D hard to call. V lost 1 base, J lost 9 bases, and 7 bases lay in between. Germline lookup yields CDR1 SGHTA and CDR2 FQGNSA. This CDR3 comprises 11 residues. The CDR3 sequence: CASSLGPGQYF. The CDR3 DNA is TGTGCCAGCAGCTTAGGGCCGGGGCAGTACTTC.

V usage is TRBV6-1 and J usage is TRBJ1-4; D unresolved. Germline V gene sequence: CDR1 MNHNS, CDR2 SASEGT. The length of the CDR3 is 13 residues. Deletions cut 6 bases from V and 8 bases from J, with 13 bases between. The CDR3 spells CASRRQVVEKLFF. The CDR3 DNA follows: TGTGCCAGCAGGAGGCAGGTTGTCGAAAAACTGTTTTTT.

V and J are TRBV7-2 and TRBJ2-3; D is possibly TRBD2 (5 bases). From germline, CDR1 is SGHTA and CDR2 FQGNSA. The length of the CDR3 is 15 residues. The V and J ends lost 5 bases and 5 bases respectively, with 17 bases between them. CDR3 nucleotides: TGTGCCAGCAGCCGCGTCGGGGAGTACGGAGATACGCAGTATTTT. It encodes CASSRVGEYGDTQYF.

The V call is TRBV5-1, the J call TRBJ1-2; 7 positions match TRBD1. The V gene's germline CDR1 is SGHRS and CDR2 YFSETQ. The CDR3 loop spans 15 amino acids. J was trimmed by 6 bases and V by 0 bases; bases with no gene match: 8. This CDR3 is CASSLGDREEDGYTF. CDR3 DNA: TGCGCCAGCAGCTTGGGAGACAGGGAGGAGGATGGCTACACCTTC.

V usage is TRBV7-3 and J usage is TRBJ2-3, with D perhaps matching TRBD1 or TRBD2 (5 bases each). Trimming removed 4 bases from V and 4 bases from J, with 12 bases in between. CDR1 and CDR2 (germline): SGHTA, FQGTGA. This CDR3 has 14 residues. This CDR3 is CASSSGPQSDTQYF. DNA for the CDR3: TGTGCCAGCAGCTCGGGACCTCAGTCAGATACGCAGTATTTT.

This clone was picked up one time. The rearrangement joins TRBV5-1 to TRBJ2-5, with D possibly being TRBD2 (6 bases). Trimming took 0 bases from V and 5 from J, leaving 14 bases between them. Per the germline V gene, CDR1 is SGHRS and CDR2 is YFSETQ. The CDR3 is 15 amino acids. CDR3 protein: CASSLAPGAGETQYF. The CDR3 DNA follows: TGCGCCAGCAGCTTGGCCCCCGGGGCGGGGGAGACCCAGTACTTC.

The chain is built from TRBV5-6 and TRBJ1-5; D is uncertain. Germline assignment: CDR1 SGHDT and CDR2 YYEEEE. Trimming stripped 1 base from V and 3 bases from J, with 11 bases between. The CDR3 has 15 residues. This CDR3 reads CASSLWVRINQPQHF. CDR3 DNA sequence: TGTGCCAGCAGCTTGTGGGTAAGGATCAATCAGCCCCAGCATTTT.

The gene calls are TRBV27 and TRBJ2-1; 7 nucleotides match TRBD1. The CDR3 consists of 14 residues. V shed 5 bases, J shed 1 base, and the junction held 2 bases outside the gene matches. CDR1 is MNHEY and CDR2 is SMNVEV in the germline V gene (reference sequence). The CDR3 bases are TGTGCCAGCAGTCGACAGGGATCCTACAATGAGCAGTTCTTC. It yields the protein CASSRQGSYNEQFF.

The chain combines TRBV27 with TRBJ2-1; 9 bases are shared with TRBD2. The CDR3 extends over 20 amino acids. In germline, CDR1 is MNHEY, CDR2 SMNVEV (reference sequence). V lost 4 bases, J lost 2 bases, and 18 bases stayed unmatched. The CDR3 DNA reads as TGTGCCAGCAGTTCCCTTACGGGACAAACTAGCGGGCCGCCCTACAATGAGCAGTTCTTC. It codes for CASSSLTGQTSGPPYNEQFF.

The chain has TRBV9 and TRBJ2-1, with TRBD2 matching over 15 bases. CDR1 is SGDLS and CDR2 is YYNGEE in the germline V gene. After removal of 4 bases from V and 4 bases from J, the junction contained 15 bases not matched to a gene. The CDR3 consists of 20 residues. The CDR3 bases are TGTGCCAGCAGCCAACTGACCGGGACTAGCGGGAGGTCAGTGTACAATGAGCAGTTCTTC. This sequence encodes CASSQLTGTSGRSVYNEQFF.

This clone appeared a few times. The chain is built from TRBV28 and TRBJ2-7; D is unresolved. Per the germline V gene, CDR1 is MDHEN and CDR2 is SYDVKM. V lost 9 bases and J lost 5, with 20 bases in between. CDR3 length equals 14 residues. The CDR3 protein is CASKSAHKKNEQYF. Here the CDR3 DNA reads TGTGCCAGTAAATCGGCCCATAAGAAAAACGAGCAGTACTTC.

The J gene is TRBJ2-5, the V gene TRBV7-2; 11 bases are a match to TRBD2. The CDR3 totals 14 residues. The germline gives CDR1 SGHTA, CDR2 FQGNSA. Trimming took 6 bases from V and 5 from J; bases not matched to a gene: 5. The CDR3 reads CASSEGLAAETQYF. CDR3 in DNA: TGTGCCAGCAGTGAGGGACTAGCGGCGGAGACCCAGTACTTC.

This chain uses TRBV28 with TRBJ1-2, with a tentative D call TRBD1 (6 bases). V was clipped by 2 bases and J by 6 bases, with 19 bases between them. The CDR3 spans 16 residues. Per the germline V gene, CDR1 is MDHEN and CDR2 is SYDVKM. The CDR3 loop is CASSLPQTAQGNGYTF. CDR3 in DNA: TGTGCCAGCAGTTTACCGCAGACAGCACAGGGAAATGGCTACACCTTC.

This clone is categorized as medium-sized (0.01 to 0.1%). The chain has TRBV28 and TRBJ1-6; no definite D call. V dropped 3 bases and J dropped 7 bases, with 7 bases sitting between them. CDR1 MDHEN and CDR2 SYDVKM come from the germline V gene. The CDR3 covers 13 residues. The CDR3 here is CASSFFRNSPLHF. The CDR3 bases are TGTGCCAGCAGTTTTTTCCGAAATTCACCCCTCCACTTT.

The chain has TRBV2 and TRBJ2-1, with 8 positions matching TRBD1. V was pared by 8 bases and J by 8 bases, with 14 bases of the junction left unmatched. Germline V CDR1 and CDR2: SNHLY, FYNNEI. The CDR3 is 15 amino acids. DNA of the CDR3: TGTGCCAGCTCCAAAGGACAGGGTGAATTCGATGAGCAGTTCTTC. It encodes CASSKGQGEFDEQFF.

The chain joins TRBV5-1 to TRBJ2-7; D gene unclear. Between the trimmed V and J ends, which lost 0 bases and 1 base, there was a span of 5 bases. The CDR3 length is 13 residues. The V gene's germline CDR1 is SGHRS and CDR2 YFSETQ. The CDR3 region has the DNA TGCGCCAGCAGCTTGGCGGTGTCCTACGAGCAGTACTTC. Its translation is CASSLAVSYEQYF.

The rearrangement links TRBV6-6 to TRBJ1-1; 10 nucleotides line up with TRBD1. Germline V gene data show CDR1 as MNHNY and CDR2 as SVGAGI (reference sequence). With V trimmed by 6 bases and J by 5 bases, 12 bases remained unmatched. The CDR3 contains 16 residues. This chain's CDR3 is CASSQRTGQGKTEAFF. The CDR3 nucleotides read TGTGCCAGCAGCCAGCGGACGGGACAGGGGAAGACTGAAGCTTTCTTT.

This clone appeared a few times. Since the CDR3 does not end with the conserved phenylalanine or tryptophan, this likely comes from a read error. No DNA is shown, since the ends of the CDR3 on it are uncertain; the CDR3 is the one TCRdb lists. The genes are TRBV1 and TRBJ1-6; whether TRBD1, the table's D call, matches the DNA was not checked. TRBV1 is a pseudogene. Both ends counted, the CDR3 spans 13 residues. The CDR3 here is CTSSQDSPTGGTH.

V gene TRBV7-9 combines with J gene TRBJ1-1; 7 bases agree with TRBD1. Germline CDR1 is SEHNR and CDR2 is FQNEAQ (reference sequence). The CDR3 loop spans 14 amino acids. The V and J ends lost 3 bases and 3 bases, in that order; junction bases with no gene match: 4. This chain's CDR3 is CASSFPGGDTEAFF. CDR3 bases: TGTGCCAGCAGCTTCCCAGGGGGGGACACTGAAGCTTTCTTT.